The 13 T cell receptor beta chains below were found in one sample sequenced in a study of T cells expressing NK-cell markers. TCRdb reprocessed the 5' RACE reads and stores each CDR3 protein as one record, lacking DNA. The sample data list roughly 390,000 distinct CDR3 sequences. The sample was blood T cells: a sorted CD56 or NKG2C T cell subset, CD4+ or CD8+ T cells, or bulk PBMC T cells (not recorded which). The receptors shown here come from a woman aged 45-59 years in good health.

The chain carries TRBV7-6 and TRBJ2-2; the D call of TRBD1 rests on TCRdb alone, since no DNA is present to check it. Germline lookup yields CDR1 SGHVS and CDR2 FNYEAQ. The CDR3 extends over 15 amino acids. CDR3 in amino acids: CASSRETENTGELFF.

The chain recombines TRBV12-3 or TRBV12-4 with TRBJ1-2; TCRdb's D call, TRBD1, is unchecked because there is no DNA. CDR3 length equals 14 residues. This CDR3 is CASSTAPDYQGYTF.

The chain employs TRBV18 and TRBJ1-5; TCRdb's D gene call, TRBD1, goes unchecked for lack of DNA. The CDR3 contains 16 residues. CDR1 KGHSH and CDR2 LQKENI come from the germline V gene. The CDR3 is CASSHGDRASNQPQHF. Looking up the rest from reference TRBV18 and TRBJ1-5 gives the full variable domain: NAGVMQNPRHLVRRRGQEARLRCSPMKGHSHVYWYRQLPEEGLKFMVYLQKENIIDESGMPKERFSAEFPKEGPSILRIQQVVRGDSAAYFCASSHGDRASNQPQHFGDGTRLSIL.

The V and J genes are TRBV12-3 or TRBV12-4 and TRBJ2-5; lacking DNA, the TRBD1 call made by TCRdb goes unchecked. This CDR3 comprises 14 residues. The CDR3: CASSWGTLQETQYF.

The V call is TRBV5-5, the J call TRBJ2-1; TCRdb lists TRBD2, though no DNA is available to test this call. This CDR3 spans 15 amino acids. Germline V gives CDR1 SGHKS, CDR2 YYEKEE (reference sequence). The CDR3 spells CASSLTSGRSLKQFF.

V usage is TRBV14 and J usage is TRBJ2-7; the TCRdb D gene call, TRBD2, has no DNA to confirm it. Looked up from germline, CDR1 is SGHDN and CDR2 is FVKESK. The CDR3 is made up of 16 amino acids. CDR3: CASSPTGWASTYEQYF.

The rearrangement joins TRBV5-1 to TRBJ2-7; TCRdb lists TRBD1, though no DNA is available to test this call. CDR1 SGHRS and CDR2 YFSETQ come from the germline V gene. The CDR3 runs to 14 residues. The CDR3: CASSTRDVTREQYF.

The V gene is TRBV12-3 or TRBV12-4, the J gene TRBJ2-2. The CDR3 is 15 amino acids. The CDR3 spells CASSRGKENTGELFF.

V and J are TRBV7-6 and TRBJ1-5; the D call from TCRdb, TRBD1, cannot be confirmed without DNA. The CDR3 loop spans 15 amino acids. Germline values: CDR1 SGHVS, CDR2 FNYEAQ. CDR3 sequence reads: CASSLMAGMFQPQHF.

The CDR3 loop is CASSPGLGWSSYNEQFF. The V and J genes are TRBV7-2 and TRBJ2-1. This CDR3 region has 17 residues. Germline loops: CDR1 SGHTA, CDR2 FQGNSA.

The chain uses TRBV5-1 and TRBJ2-1; checking the TCRdb D call of TRBD1 is not possible without DNA. This CDR3 region has 15 residues. CDR1 and CDR2 (germline): SGHRS, YFSETQ. The CDR3 region is CASSLAGQGYNEQFF.

This chain joins TRBV3-1 and TRBJ2-1; there is no DNA to check the TCRdb D call of TRBD2. The CDR3 is made up of 17 amino acids. CDR1 and CDR2 from the germline V gene are LGHDT and YNNKEL (reference sequence). The CDR3 is CASSQGKRLAGPNEQFF.

The chain combines TRBV12-3 or TRBV12-4 with TRBJ1-2; TCRdb reports TRBD1, a call that lacks DNA to check it against. CDR3 size: 14 residues. The CDR3 spells CASSLGQGLNGYTF.